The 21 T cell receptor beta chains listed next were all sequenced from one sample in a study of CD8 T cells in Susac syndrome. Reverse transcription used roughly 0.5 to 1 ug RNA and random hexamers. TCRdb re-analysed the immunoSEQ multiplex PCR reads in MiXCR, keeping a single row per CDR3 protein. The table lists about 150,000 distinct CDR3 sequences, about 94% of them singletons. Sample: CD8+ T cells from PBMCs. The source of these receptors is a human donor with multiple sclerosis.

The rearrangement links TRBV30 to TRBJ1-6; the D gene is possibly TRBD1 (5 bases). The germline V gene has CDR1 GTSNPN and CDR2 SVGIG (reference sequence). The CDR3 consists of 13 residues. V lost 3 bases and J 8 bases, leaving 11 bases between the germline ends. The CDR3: CAWRGQGDSPLHF. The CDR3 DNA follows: TGTGCCTGGAGGGGCCAGGGAGATTCACCCCTCCACTTT.

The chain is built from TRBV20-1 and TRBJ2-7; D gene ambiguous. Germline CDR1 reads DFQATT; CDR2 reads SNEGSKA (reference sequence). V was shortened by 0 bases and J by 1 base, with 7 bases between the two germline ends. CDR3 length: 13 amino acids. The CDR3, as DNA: TGCAGTGCTAGAGAGGTCGGATCCTACGAGCAGTACTTC. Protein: CSAREVGSYEQYF.

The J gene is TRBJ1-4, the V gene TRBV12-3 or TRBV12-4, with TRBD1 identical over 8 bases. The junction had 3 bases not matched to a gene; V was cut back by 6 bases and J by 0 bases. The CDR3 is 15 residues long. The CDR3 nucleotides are TGTGCCAGCAGGAGGGACAGGCCAACTAATGAAAAACTGTTTTTT. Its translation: CASRRDRPTNEKLFF.

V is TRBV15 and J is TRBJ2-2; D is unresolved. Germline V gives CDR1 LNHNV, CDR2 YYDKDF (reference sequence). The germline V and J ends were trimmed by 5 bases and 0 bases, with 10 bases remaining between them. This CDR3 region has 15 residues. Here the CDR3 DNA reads TGTGCCACCAGCTTACACCTCGCGAACACCGGGGAGCTGTTTTTT. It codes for CATSLHLANTGELFF.

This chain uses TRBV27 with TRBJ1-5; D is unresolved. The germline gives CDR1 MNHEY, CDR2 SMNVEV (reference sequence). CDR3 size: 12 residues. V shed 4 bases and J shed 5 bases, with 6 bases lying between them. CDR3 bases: TGTGCCAGCAGTTCCGGATATCAGCCCCAGCATTTT. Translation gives CASSSGYQPQHF.

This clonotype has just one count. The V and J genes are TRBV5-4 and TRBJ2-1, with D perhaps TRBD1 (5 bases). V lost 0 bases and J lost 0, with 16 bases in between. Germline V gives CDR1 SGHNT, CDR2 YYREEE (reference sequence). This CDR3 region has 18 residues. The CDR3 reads CASSLAGPVLSSYNEQFF. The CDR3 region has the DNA TGTGCCAGCAGCTTGGCAGGGCCGGTGTTGAGCTCCTACAATGAGCAGTTCTTC.

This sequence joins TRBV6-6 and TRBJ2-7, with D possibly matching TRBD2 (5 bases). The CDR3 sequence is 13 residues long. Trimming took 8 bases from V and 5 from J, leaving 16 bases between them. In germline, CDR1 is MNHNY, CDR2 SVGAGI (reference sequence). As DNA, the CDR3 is TGTGCCAGCTCATGGAGAGGGATCGACGAGCAGTACTTC. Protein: CASSWRGIDEQYF.

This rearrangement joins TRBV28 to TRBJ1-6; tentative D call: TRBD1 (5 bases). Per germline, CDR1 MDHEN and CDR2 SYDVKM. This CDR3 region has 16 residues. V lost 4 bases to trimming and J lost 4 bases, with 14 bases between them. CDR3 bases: TGTGCCAGCAGTTCGGTAGGGGCCGGTTATAATTCACCCCTCCACTTT. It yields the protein CASSSVGAGYNSPLHF.

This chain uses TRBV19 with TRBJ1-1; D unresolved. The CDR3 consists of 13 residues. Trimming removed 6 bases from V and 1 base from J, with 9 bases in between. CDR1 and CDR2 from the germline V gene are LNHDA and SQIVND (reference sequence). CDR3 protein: CASRTTGNTEAFF. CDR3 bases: TGTGCCAGTAGAACGACGGGGAACACTGAAGCTTTCTTT.

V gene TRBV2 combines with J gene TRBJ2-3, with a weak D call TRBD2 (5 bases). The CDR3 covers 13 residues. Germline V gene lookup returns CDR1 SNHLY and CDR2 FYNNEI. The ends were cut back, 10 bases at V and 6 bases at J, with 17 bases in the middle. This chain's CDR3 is CATQGSGGDTQYF. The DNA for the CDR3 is TGTGCCACCCAAGGGTCGGGCGGGGATACGCAGTATTTT.

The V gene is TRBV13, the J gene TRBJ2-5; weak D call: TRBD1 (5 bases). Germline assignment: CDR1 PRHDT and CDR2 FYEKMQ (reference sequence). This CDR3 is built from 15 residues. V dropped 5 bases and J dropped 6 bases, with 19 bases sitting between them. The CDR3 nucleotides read TGTGCCAGCAGCCCCGAAGGGCTTGACAGAAAGACCCAGTACTTC. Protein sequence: CASSPEGLDRKTQYF.

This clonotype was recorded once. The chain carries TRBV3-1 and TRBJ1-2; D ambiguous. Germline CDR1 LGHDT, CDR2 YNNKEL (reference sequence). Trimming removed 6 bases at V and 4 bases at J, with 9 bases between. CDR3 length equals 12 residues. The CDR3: CASSTDGYGYTF. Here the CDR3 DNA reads TGTGCCAGCAGTACGGACGGCTATGGCTACACCTTC.

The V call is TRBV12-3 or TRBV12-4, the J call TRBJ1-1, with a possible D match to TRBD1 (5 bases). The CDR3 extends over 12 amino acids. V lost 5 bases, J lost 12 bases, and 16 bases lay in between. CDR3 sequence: CASSQGPLGTFF. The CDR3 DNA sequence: TGTGCCAGCAGTCAGGGACCACTGGGAACTTTCTTT.

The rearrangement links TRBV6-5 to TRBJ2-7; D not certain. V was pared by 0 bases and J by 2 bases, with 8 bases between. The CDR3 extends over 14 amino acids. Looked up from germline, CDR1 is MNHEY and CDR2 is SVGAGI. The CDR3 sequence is CASSYSSEAYEQYF. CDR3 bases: TGTGCCAGCAGTTACTCCTCAGAAGCCTACGAGCAGTACTTC.

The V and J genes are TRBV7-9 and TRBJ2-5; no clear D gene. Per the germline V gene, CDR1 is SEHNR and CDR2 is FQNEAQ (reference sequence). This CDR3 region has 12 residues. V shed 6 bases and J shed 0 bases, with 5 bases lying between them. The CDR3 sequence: CASRGYQETQYF. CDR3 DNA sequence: TGTGCCAGCAGGGGGTACCAAGAGACCCAGTACTTC.

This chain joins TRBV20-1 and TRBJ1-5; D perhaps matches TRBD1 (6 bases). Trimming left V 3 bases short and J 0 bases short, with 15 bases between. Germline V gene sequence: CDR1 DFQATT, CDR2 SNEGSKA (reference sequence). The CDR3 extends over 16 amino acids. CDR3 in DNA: TGCAGTGCTAGTGGGGGGGGCTTAGATAGCAATCAGCCCCAGCATTTT. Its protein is CSASGGGLDSNQPQHF.

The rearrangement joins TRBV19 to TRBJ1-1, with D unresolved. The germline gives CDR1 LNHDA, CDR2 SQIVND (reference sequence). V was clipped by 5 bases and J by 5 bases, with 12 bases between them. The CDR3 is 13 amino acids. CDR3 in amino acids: CASSPGRLTEAFF. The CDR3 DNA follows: TGTGCCAGTAGTCCCGGGAGACTAACTGAAGCTTTCTTT.

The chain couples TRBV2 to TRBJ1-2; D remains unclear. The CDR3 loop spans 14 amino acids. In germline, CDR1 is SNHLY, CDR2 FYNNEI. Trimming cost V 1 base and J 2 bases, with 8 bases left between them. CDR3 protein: CASSEGGENYGYTF. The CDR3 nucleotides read TGTGCCAGCAGTGAAGGAGGCGAAAACTATGGCTACACCTTC. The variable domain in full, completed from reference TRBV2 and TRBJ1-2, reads EPEVTQTPSHQVTQMGQEVILRCVPISNHLYFYWYRQILGQKVEFLVSFYNNEISEKSEIFDDQFSVERPDGSNFTLKIRSTKLEDSAMYFCASSEGGENYGYTFGSGTRLTVV.

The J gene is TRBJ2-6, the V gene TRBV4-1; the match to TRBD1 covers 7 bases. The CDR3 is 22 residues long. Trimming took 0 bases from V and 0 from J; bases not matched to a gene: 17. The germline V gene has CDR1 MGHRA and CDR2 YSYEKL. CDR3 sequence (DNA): TGCGCCAGCAGCCAAGAAACAGGGGAGCCAAACCTCGATCTCTCTGGGGCCAACGTCCTGACTTTC. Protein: CASSQETGEPNLDLSGANVLTF.

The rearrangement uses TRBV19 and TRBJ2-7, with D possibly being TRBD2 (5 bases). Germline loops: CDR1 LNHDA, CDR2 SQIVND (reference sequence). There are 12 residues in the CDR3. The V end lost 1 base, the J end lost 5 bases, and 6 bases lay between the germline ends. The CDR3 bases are TGTGCCAGTAGTATAGGGAGGAACGAGCAGTACTTC. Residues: CASSIGRNEQYF.

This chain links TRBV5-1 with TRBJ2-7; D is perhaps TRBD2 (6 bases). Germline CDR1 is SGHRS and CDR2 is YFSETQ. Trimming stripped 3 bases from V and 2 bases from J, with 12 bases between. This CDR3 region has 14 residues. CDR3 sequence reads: CASSSTTGAYEQYF. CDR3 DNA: TGCGCCAGCAGCTCGACAACGGGGGCCTACGAGCAGTACTTC.